The rows below give T cell receptor beta chains drawn from one sample of a study of cytomegalovirus exposure and HLA in healthy donors. Clones were sequenced by immunoSEQ multiplex PCR, and TCRdb holds only the in-frame ones, with some missing. The sample has around 170,000 clones, 75% to 90% seen once. Specimen: PBMCs. These receptor sequences come from a man aged 35 to 55 in good health and CMV-seropositive. Both conserved end residues are part of each CDR3. A D gene is named only where the DNA matches it firmly. Clone size appears in some rows only: once, few, many, or a class for an expanded clone.

j_gene	abundance	v_gene	d_gene	CDR3aa	CDR3nt
TRBJ2-1	-	TRBV9	-	CASTPFDTRNEQFF	TGTGCCAGCACCCCTTTTGACACTCGCAATGAGCAGTTCTTC
TRBJ2-7	-	TRBV29-1	-	CSVDADWKGEQYF	TGCAGCGTTGACGCGGACTGGAAGGGCGAGCAGTACTTC
TRBJ2-7	-	TRBV9	TRBD1	CANQSAGGSYEQYF	TGTGCCAACCAGTCGGCAGGGGGCTCCTACGAGCAGTACTTC
TRBJ2-3	-	TRBV13	TRBD2	CASSDETSGVADTQYF	TGTGCCAGCAGCGACGAGACTAGCGGGGTAGCAGATACGCAGTATTTT
TRBJ2-3	-	TRBV13	TRBD2	CASSSGLAEGTDTQYF	TGTGCCAGCAGCTCAGGACTAGCGGAGGGCACAGATACGCAGTATTTT
TRBJ1-4	-	TRBV29-1	-	CSVPEAGPGEKLFF	TGCAGCGTGCCGGAGGCAGGACCTGGCGAAAAACTGTTTTTT
TRBJ1-2	-	TRBV6-5	-	CASTFSGQSGYTF	TGTGCCAGCACCTTCTCCGGACAGTCTGGCTACACCTTC
TRBJ1-5	-	TRBV19	TRBD1	CASSRGDRGNQPQHF	TGTGCCAGTAGTAGAGGGGACAGGGGCAATCAGCCCCAGCATTTT
TRBJ2-5	-	TRBV28	-	CASSPDMSETQYF	TGTGCCAGCAGTCCCGACATGTCAGAGACCCAGTACTTC
TRBJ1-5	-	TRBV11-2	-	CASSLDPGQPQHF	TGTGCCAGCAGCTTAGACCCCGGTCAGCCCCAGCATTTT
TRBJ1-5	-	TRBV19	-	CASRRQRNQPQHF	TGTGCCAGTCGGAGGCAGCGCAATCAGCCCCAGCATTTT
TRBJ1-3	-	TRBV7-6	-	CASSSVLGHVTSGNTIYF	TGTGCCAGCAGCTCCGTCCTAGGTCATGTTACCTCTGGAAACACCATATATTTT
TRBJ2-3	-	TRBV27	TRBD2	CASSGGTDTQYF	TGTGCCAGCAGCGGGGGGACAGATACGCAGTATTTT
TRBJ2-3	-	TRBV11-2	-	CASSLGSRGRTDTQYF	TGTGCCAGCAGCTTAGGCTCGCGGGGGCGCACAGATACGCAGTATTTT
TRBJ1-5	-	TRBV30	-	CAATQGNQPQHF	TGTGCTGCTACTCAGGGAAATCAGCCCCAGCATTTT
TRBJ2-3	-	TRBV28	-	CASSATGGGTDTQYF	TGTGCCAGCAGTGCAACAGGTGGGGGCACAGATACGCAGTATTTT
TRBJ2-4	-	TRBV11-2	TRBD2	CASSSVGSGGSENIQYF	TGTGCCAGCAGCTCCGTAGGTAGCGGGGGGTCTGAAAACATTCAGTACTTC
TRBJ1-1	-	TRBV6-5	-	CASRTGGQGTEAFF	TGTGCCAGCAGAACGGGGGGGCAGGGCACTGAAGCTTTCTTT
TRBJ2-7	-	TRBV7-3	-	CASSLGRDQGEQYF	TGTGCCAGCAGCTTAGGCAGAGATCAGGGCGAGCAGTACTTC
TRBJ1-4	once	TRBV18	-	CASSPPQGEKLFF	TGTGCCAGCTCACCACCGCAGGGGGAAAAACTGTTTTTT
TRBJ1-1	few	TRBV13	-	CASSLVPGAFF	TGTGCCAGCAGCTTAGTCCCAGGGGCTTTCTTT
TRBJ1-1	-	TRBV15	-	CATSREGGYEAFF	TGTGCCACCAGCAGAGAGGGGGGGTATGAAGCTTTCTTT
TRBJ1-5	-	TRBV7-9	-	CASQEGGNQPQHF	TGTGCCAGCCAAGAGGGGGGGAATCAGCCCCAGCATTTT
TRBJ1-2	-	TRBV7-3	TRBD1	CASSRGQGAYGYTF	TGTGCCAGCAGCCGGGGACAGGGAGCGTATGGCTACACCTTC
TRBJ2-3	-	TRBV30	-	CAWERLGVESDTQYF	TGTGCCTGGGAACGTCTAGGGGTCGAGTCAGATACGCAGTATTTT
TRBJ2-1	-	TRBV5-1	-	CASSFGRGGNEQFF	TGCGCCAGCAGCTTTGGCAGGGGTGGCAATGAGCAGTTCTTC
TRBJ1-4	-	TRBV6-1	-	CASSEARATNEKLFF	TGTGCCAGCAGTGAAGCACGAGCAACTAATGAAAAACTGTTTTTT
TRBJ2-7	-	TRBV5-4	-	CASSLGQGRHEQYF	TGTGCCAGCAGCTTAGGCCAGGGTCGCCACGAGCAGTACTTC
TRBJ2-5	-	TRBV29-1	TRBD2	CSASAGTSHETQYF	TGCAGCGCCTCTGCCGGGACTAGCCATGAGACCCAGTACTTC
TRBJ2-7	few	TRBV5-4	-	CASSLAGGANEQYF	TGTGCCAGCAGCTTGGCTGGGGGGGCCAACGAGCAGTACTTC
TRBJ1-1	-	TRBV7-3	-	CASSPSSWNTEAFF	TGTGCCAGCAGCCCAAGTAGCTGGAACACTGAAGCTTTCTTT
TRBJ2-1	-	TRBV9	TRBD2	CASSGPSGGAYNEQFF	TGTGCCAGCAGCGGACCAAGCGGGGGGGCTTACAATGAGCAGTTCTTC
TRBJ1-1	-	TRBV7-8	-	CASSLSRVRNTEAFF	TGTGCCAGCAGCTTAAGTCGGGTCAGGAACACTGAAGCTTTCTTT
TRBJ2-7	-	TRBV28	TRBD1	CASSSLGTVSEQYF	TGTGCCAGCAGTTCTCTCGGGACAGTGAGCGAGCAGTACTTC
TRBJ2-7	-	TRBV7-7	-	CASSPGQTYEQYF	TGTGCTAGCAGTCCAGGACAGACCTACGAGCAGTACTTC
TRBJ1-2	-	TRBV4-2	TRBD1	CASSQGTGGLYGYTF	TGTGCCAGCAGCCAAGGGACAGGGGGCCTCTATGGCTACACCTTC
TRBJ2-7	-	TRBV5-6	TRBD1	CASSPGQGVAYEQYF	TGTGCCAGCAGCCCGGGACAGGGGGTCGCCTACGAGCAGTACTTC
TRBJ2-1	-	TRBV27	TRBD1	CASSQQGDSYNEQFF	TGTGCCAGCAGCCAACAGGGGGATTCCTACAATGAGCAGTTCTTC
TRBJ2-7	once	TRBV7-2	-	CASSLAFVVYEQYF	TGTGCCAGCAGCTTAGCGTTCGTTGTCTACGAGCAGTACTTC
TRBJ2-3	-	TRBV27	TRBD2	CATNQAGGRFTDTQYF	TGTGCCACCAACCAAGCGGGGGGTCGATTCACAGATACGCAGTATTTT
TRBJ2-7	few	TRBV6-6	-	CASSYYPVSYEQYF	TGTGCCAGCAGTTACTATCCGGTCTCCTACGAGCAGTACTTC
TRBJ2-7	-	TRBV7-2	TRBD2	CASSLESGGARSYEQYF	TGTGCCAGCAGCTTAGAGAGCGGGGGGGCGAGGTCCTACGAGCAGTACTTC
TRBJ1-1	-	TRBV7-8	TRBD1	CASSLRAGGSAEAFF	TGTGCCAGCAGCTTAAGGGCAGGGGGCAGCGCTGAAGCTTTCTTT
TRBJ2-7	-	TRBV19	-	CASRQFGQGLPYEQYF	TGTGCCAGTAGGCAATTTGGGCAGGGGCTGCCCTACGAGCAGTACTTC
TRBJ2-7	-	TRBV5-1	TRBD1	CASRVGTVTSYEQYF	TGCGCCAGCAGGGTTGGGACAGTGACTTCCTACGAGCAGTACTTC
TRBJ1-3	-	TRBV5-6	TRBD1	CASSLRQGTYSGNTIYF	TGTGCCAGCAGCTTGAGACAGGGGACATACTCTGGAAACACCATATATTTT
TRBJ2-2	-	TRBV10-3	-	CAISGRQFTGELFF	TGTGCCATCAGTGGCCGACAGTTCACCGGGGAGCTGTTTTTT
TRBJ1-1	few	TRBV10-3	-	CAIKAGGNTEAFF	TGTGCCATCAAGGCGGGCGGCAACACTGAAGCTTTCTTT
TRBJ2-7	-	TRBV21-1	-	CASSKKVRDRETYEQYF	TGTGCCAGCAGCAAAAAAGTCCGGGACAGGGAAACCTACGAGCAGTACTTC
TRBJ1-6	-	TRBV4-3	TRBD1	CASSQTQGARASPLHF	TGCGCCAGCAGCCAGACTCAGGGGGCGCGGGCTTCACCCCTCCACTTT
TRBJ1-1	-	TRBV27	-	CASRLTGILNTEAFF	TGTGCCAGCAGACTGACAGGAATACTGAACACTGAAGCTTTCTTT
TRBJ2-7	-	TRBV5-6	-	CASSPGVGGRFEQYF	TGTGCCAGCAGCCCTGGTGTGGGAGGTCGCTTCGAGCAGTACTTC
TRBJ2-7	-	TRBV5-4	TRBD2	CASSLVGGGVYEQYF	TGTGCCAGCAGCTTGGTAGGCGGGGGAGTCTACGAGCAGTACTTC
TRBJ1-5	once	TRBV5-6	TRBD1	CASSGGQGWDNQPQHF	TGTGCCAGCAGCGGAGGACAGGGATGGGACAATCAGCCCCAGCATTTT